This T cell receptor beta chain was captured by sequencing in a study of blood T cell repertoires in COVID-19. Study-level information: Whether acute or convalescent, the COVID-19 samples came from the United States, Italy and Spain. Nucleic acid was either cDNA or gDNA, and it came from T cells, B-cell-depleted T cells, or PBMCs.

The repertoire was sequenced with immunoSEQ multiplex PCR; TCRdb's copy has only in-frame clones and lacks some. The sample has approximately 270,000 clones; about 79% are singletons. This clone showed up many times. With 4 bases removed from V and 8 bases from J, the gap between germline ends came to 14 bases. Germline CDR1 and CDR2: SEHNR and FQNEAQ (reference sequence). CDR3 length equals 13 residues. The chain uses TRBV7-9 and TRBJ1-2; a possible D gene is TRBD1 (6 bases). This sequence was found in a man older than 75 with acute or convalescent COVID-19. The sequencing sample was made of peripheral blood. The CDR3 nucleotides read TGTGCCAGCAGCTCAGGGACAACGGGGGGCTACACCTTC. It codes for CASSSGTTGGYTF.